This T cell receptor (beta chain) came from a study of blood T cell repertoires in COVID-19. Study background: Spain, Italy and the United States supplied samples that represented acute and convalescent COVID-19.

Using immunoSEQ multiplex PCR, the repertoire was profiled, and TCRdb retains in-frame clones only, with some absent. The table shows under 45,000 clones, with over 70% occurring only once. Seattle-derived patients entered the study during active infection and were followed longitudinally. This CDR3 is 15 amino acids long. The V gene end was trimmed by 4 bases and the J gene end by 5 bases; junction bases not matched to a gene: 9. Looked up from germline, CDR1 is LGHNA and CDR2 is YNFKEQ. This chain links TRBV4-2 with TRBJ2-7, with 9 bases lining up with TRBD1. This clonotype originated in a man aged 70-80 years with COVID-19, enrolled during active disease. Sequencing used peripheral blood. The CDR3 nucleotides are TGTGCCAGCAGCCCTCTCCAGGACAGGGGCGACGAGCAGTACTTC. Encoded protein: CASSPLQDRGDEQYF.